This TCR beta chain was recorded in a study of CD8 T cells in ankylosing spondylitis. The study's findings and limits: Significant enrichment of disease-linked clones was reported in matched ankylosing spondylitis synovial fluid. Peripheral blood held disease-linked clones only at relatively low frequency, and these were CD8+. Some of the motif variants had earlier been found in reactive arthritis patients' fluid and blood.

Regarding this clonotype: Its target is unknown.

TCRdb re-analysed the 5' RACE reads in MiXCR, keeping a single row per CDR3 protein. This sample carries approximately 250,000 distinct CDR3 sequences, about 30% of them seen once, and the ten largest clones take around 4.5%. From germline, CDR1 is DFQATT and CDR2 SNEGSKA (reference sequence). The CDR3 length is 15 residues. V lost 4 bases, J lost 2 bases, and 6 bases stayed unmatched. The chain joins TRBV20-1 to TRBJ2-1; 9 bases map to TRBD2. The TCR sequence derives from a male donor with ankylosing spondylitis or in good health (not recorded which). What was sequenced was blood, either unsorted or a sorted T cell fraction (not recorded which). The CDR3, as DNA: TGCAGTGCTAAAGAATTAGCGGGGGCCTACAATGAGCAGTTCTTC. This translates into CSAKELAGAYNEQFF.